This TCR beta chain comes out of a study of beta chain features in type 1 diabetes. The authors sorted CD4+ naive, central memory, regulatory and stem cell-like memory cells via CD45RO/CCR7/CD25/CD127/CD95/CD27. General observations from the study: Type 1 diabetes patients had moderately but significantly shorter TCRB CDR3s in all four CD4+ subsets. PCR might preferentially amplify shorter templates, equally in patients and controls.

Sequencing targeted expressed TCRB transcripts, as all isolated RNA had been reverse transcribed. Profiled with immunoSEQ multiplex PCR; TCRdb holds only in-frame clones, not every one. Altogether fewer than 300,000 clones are present, roughly 20% being singletons, with the ten largest covering less than 0.035%. From germline, CDR1 is SGHAT and CDR2 FQNNGV. The CDR3 is made up of 13 amino acids. Of note for this clone: Antigen: not known. One junction end disagrees with the germline gene, perhaps due to a read error.

The clonotype was recovered from a woman in her thirties or forties with type 1 diabetes. The chain joins TRBV11-2 to TRBJ1-4; maybe TRBD1 (6 bases). The sample comprised naive CD4+ T cells from blood. CDR3 DNA sequence: TGTGCCAGCAGCCCAGAGAGAGGACAGAGAATGTCTTTT. This sequence encodes CASSPERGQRMSF.